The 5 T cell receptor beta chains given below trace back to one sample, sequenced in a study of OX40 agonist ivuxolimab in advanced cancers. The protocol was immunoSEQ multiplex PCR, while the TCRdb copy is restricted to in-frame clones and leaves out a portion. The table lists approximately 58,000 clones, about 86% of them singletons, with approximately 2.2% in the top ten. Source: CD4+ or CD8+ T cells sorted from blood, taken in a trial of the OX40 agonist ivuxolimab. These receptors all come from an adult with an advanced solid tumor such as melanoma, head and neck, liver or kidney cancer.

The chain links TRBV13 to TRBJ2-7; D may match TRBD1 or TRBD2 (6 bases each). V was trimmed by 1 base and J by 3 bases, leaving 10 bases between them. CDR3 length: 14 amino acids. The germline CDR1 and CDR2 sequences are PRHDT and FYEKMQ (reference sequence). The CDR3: CASSLDGGVYEQYF. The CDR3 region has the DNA TGTGCCAGCAGCTTAGACGGGGGCGTCTACGAGCAGTACTTC.

The CDR3 loop is CASSPRLEETQYF. The CDR3 DNA follows: TGTGCCAGCAGCCCCAGACTAGAAGAGACCCAGTACTTC. V is TRBV9 and J is TRBJ2-5; D is possibly TRBD2 (6 bases). V was clipped by 4 bases and J by 3 bases, with 10 bases between them. Germline CDR1 is SGDLS and CDR2 is YYNGEE. The CDR3 is 13 residues long.

For the CDR3, the DNA is TGTGCCAGCAGTCCCCAGGTGGTTGGCTCACCCCTCCACTTT. It specifies CASSPQVVGSPLHF. V gene TRBV27 combines with J gene TRBJ1-6; D unresolved. Looked up from germline, CDR1 is MNHEY and CDR2 is SMNVEV (reference sequence). CDR3 size: 14 residues. Trimming took 5 bases from V and 10 from J, leaving 15 bases between them.

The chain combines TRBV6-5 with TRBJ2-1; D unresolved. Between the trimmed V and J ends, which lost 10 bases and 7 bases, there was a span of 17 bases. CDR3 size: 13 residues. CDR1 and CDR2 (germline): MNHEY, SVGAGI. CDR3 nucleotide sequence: TGTGCCACCTGTCCAATTCTGGGGAATGAGCAGTTCTTC. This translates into CATCPILGNEQFF.

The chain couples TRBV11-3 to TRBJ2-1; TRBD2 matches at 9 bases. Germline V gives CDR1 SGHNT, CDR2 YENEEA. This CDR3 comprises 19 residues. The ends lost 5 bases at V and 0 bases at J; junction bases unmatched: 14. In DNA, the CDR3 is TGTGCCAGCAGCCAAGGACTAGCGACGGGGCCGAGCTCCTACAATGAGCAGTTCTTC. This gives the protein CASSQGLATGPSSYNEQFF.